A selection of T cell receptor beta chains follows, all from one sample in a study of vaccination effects on CD4 cells after COVID-19. The method was immunoSEQ multiplex PCR; TCRdb's version includes in-frame clones alone and lacks a portion of them. The sample gives about 54,000 clones, roughly two thirds of which show up once; around 17% is in the top ten. For these receptors, no antigen is known. Specimen: CD4+ T cells from PBMCs cultured with SARS-CoV-2 spike peptides, collected before COVID-19 vaccination. The origin of the receptors is a human donor who received a COVID-19 vaccine. Each CDR3 is given with its conserved first and last residue. The D gene is left open where the match is weak. Clone size is not always given. Where it is, it says once, few, many or a class for expanded clones.

>TRBJ1-1|TRBV29-1|.|few
TGCAGCGTTCTCGGGTTGAACACTGAAGCTTTCTTT
CSVLGLNTEAFF
>TRBJ1-2|TRBV5-6|.|once
TGTGCCAGCAGCTTGACAGGGACTGTCTATGGCTACACCTTC
CASSLTGTVYGYTF
>TRBJ1-1|TRBV27|.|.
TGTGCCAGCAGGGTTCGAGGGGGTTCCACAGCTTTCTTT
CASRVRGGSTAFF
>TRBJ1-3|TRBV6-1|.|few
TGTGCCAGCAGTAAAGGGACAAGGGCCTTTGGAAACACCATATATTTT
CASSKGTRAFGNTIYF
>TRBJ1-6|TRBV5-1|.|.
TGCGCCAGCAGCCAATCGACAACGAGGGATTCACCCCTCCACTTT
CASSQSTTRDSPLHF
>TRBJ2-2|TRBV6-2/TRBV6-3|.|.
TGTGCCAGCAGTTACTCACTTCCCACCGGGGAGCTGTTTTTT
CASSYSLPTGELFF
>TRBJ2-3|TRBV28|.|.
TGTGCCAGCAGTTTGGCGCTCTCCACAGATACGCAGTATTTT
CASSLALSTDTQYF
>TRBJ1-3|TRBV7-2|.|.
TGTGCCAGCAGCTTAAGGCTGAGCACTGGAAACACCATATATTTT
CASSLRLSTGNTIYF
>TRBJ2-5|TRBV9|.|.
TGTGCCAGCAGCGTAGTGGCTACCCTGGAGACCCAGTACTTC
CASSVVATLETQYF
>TRBJ2-3|TRBV28|TRBD1|.
TGTGCCAGCAGCCCCACAGGGGGAGCGAGCACAGATACGCAGTATTTT
CASSPTGGASTDTQYF
>TRBJ2-7|TRBV7-2|TRBD1|.
TGTGCCAGCAGCTTCTATACAGGGGGTCTGTCCTACGAGCAGTACTTC
CASSFYTGGLSYEQYF
>TRBJ1-5|TRBV7-9|.|few
TGTGCCAGCAGCTCCGACCATCCCGGCCTGAGCAATCAGCCCCAGCATTTT
CASSSDHPGLSNQPQHF
>TRBJ2-1|TRBV15|.|.
TGTGCCACCAGCAGAGATGGGAGAAATGAGCAGTTCTTC
CATSRDGRNEQFF
>TRBJ2-5|TRBV20-1|.|.
TGCAGTGCTAGGCGGGAAGAGACCCAGTACTTC
CSARREETQYF
>TRBJ1-5|TRBV7-8|.|.
TGTGCCAGCAGCGCCTATGGTGGAGGGAACAATCAGCCCCAGCATTTT
CASSAYGGGNNQPQHF
>TRBJ2-5|TRBV4-2|.|.
TGTGCCAGCAGTCCCTGGGGTAGCCAAGAGACCCAGTACTTC
CASSPWGSQETQYF
>TRBJ2-5|TRBV25-1|TRBD2|.
TGTGCCAGCAGTGAGAGGGTCTTGGGAGGGCGGGGGACCCAGTACTTC
CASSERVLGGRGTQYF
>TRBJ1-2|TRBV19|.|.
TGTGCCAGTAGTAGCCTCCTTGCGGGGGGCTACACCTTC
CASSSLLAGGYTF
>TRBJ2-7|TRBV5-6|TRBD2|few
TGTGCCAGCAGCTTGGGACTAGCTTCCTACGAGCAGTACTTC
CASSLGLASYEQYF
>TRBJ2-3|TRBV11-1|.|.
TGTGCCAGCAGCTTTGATTGGGCGGATACGCAGTATTTT
CASSFDWADTQYF
>TRBJ1-2|TRBV4-2|TRBD1|.
TGTGCCAGCAGCCAACTCACCGGGACAGGGGTCTATGGCTACACCTTC
CASSQLTGTGVYGYTF